The rows below give T cell receptor beta chains drawn from one sample of a study of cytomegalovirus exposure and HLA in healthy donors. Using immunoSEQ multiplex PCR, the repertoire was profiled, and TCRdb retains in-frame clones only, with some absent. The table has some 96,000 clones, under 65% seen once. The sequencing input was PBMCs. Receptors originate from a man aged 60-69 years in good health and CMV-seronegative. Both conserved end residues are trimmed from each CDR3.

J gene,V gene,CDR3 protein
TRBJ2-1,TRBV10-1,ASSESGRGHYNEQF
TRBJ1-1,TRBV5-1,ASSLEMGAQVGNTEAF
TRBJ2-4,TRBV28,ASSRTGAWGNIQY
TRBJ1-5,TRBV27,ASSPTDRNQPQH
TRBJ2-7,TRBV9,ASSVSGGGYYEQY
TRBJ1-1,TRBV7-9,ASSPGEGAEAF
TRBJ2-3,TRBV5-1,ASSPSGQTTDTQY
TRBJ1-1,TRBV5-1,ASSSLPQGIMNTEAF
TRBJ1-2,TRBV29-1,SVGLSPDRVAPYGYT
TRBJ1-6,TRBV2,ASSVEKGQGGSPLH
TRBJ1-2,TRBV5-1,ASSVGQGAGLVGYT
TRBJ2-7,TRBV5-1,ASSLSQGNYEQY
TRBJ1-2,TRBV7-9,ASSEQGNYGYT
TRBJ1-1,TRBV5-4,ASSLLQVNAEAF
TRBJ1-1,TRBV29-1,SGGDRGLVNTEAF
TRBJ1-1,TRBV6-5,ASSYSGGGATEAF
TRBJ1-1,TRBV5-1,ASRVYLNTEAF
TRBJ2-3,TRBV4-2,ASSPRLAGGPSTDTQY
TRBJ1-5,TRBV19,ASSIREYSNQPQH
TRBJ2-2,TRBV5-4,ASSPGRALVTGELF
TRBJ1-6,TRBV28,ASSRGDPTYNSPLH
TRBJ1-2,TRBV14,ASSQVQFYGYT
TRBJ2-7,TRBV29-1,SATSGRGFYEQY
TRBJ2-7,TRBV6-4,ASSESGTGAHEQY
TRBJ2-2,TRBV10-3,AINARQGDTGELF
TRBJ2-3,TRBV29-1,SGAKLSAEATDTQY
TRBJ2-1,TRBV7-9,ASSPSERRQF
TRBJ2-3,TRBV18,ASSPDSFTDTQY
TRBJ2-5,TRBV5-1,ASSSQGYQETQY
TRBJ2-6,TRBV27,ASTSYGQGFSGANVLT
TRBJ1-2,TRBV19,ASSHLSGYT
TRBJ2-3,TRBV5-1,ASSSNRANTDTQY
TRBJ1-5,TRBV30,AWSTGGDQPQH
TRBJ2-3,TRBV5-1,ASSLWSGRAFSTDTQY
TRBJ2-2,TRBV19,ASSSGLAGGDTGELF
TRBJ2-1,TRBV2,ASSEERTSGIGEQF
TRBJ1-3,TRBV7-2,ASSLVGAGSGNTIY
TRBJ1-1,TRBV11-2,ASSLDSVGREAF
TRBJ2-5,TRBV14,ASGPLGSSGIRETQY
TRBJ1-3,TRBV29-1,SVESSGNTIY
TRBJ2-7,TRBV5-1,ASSLGQGRTYEQY